Detailed here is one T cell receptor (beta chain). Its cognate antigen is unknown. Relying on iRepertoire HTBI primers and Arm-PCR of CDR3 regions, the team built TCR beta libraries. TCRdb itself ran the multiplex PCR reads through MiXCR, one entry per CDR3 protein. The sample lists a few hundred thousand distinct CDR3 sequences; 23% were seen once. This sample was included in a study of regulatory T cells in long-lasting Graves disease. General study points: There was favoring of TRBV28, TRBJ1-2 and TRBJ2-5 in persistent disease.

The germline CDR1 and CDR2 sequences are LGHDT and YNNKEL (reference sequence). The V and J ends lost 3 bases and 0 bases respectively, with 15 bases between them. The CDR3 consists of 16 residues. Time point noted: persistent/refractory GD, antithyroid drugs over 5 years with positive TRAb. PBMC RNA was the source of the TCR library. The patients were drawn from one endocrinology department in Xi'an, China. The clonotype comes from a female donor with Graves disease. The rearrangement joins TRBV3-1 to TRBJ2-7; D is tentatively TRBD1 or TRBD2 (5 bases each). This specimen was peripheral blood mononuclear cells (PBMCs), taken when the disease was refractory, from a patient treated with antithyroid drugs. CDR3 residues: CASSQRTGTVSYEQYF. Written as DNA, the CDR3 is TGTGCCAGCAGCCAGAGGACCGGGACGGTCTCCTACGAGCAGTACTTC.